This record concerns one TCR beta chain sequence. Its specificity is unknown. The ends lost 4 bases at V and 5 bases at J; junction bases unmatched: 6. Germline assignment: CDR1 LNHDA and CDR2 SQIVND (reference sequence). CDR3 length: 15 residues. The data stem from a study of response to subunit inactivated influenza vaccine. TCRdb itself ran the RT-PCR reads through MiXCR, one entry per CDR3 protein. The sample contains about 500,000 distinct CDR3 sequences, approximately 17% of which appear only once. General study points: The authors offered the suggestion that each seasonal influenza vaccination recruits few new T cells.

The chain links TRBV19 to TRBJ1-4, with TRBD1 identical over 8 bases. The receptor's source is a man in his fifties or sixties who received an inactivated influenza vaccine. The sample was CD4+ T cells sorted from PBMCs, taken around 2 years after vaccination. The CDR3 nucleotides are TGTGCCAGTAGTACGGGGACAGGAAGAAATGAAAAACTGTTTTTT. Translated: CASSTGTGRNEKLFF.